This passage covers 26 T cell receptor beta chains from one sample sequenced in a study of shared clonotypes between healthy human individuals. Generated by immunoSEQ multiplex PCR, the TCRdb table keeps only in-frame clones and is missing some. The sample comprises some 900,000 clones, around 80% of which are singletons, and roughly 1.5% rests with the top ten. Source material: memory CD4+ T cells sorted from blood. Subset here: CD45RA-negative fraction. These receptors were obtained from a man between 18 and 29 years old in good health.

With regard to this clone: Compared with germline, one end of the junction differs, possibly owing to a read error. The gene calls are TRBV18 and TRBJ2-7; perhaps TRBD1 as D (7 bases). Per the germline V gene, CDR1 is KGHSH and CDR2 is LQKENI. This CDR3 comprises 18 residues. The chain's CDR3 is CASSPLGYGGQSAYEQCF. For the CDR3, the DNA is TGTGCCAGCTCACCATTGGGTTACGGGGGACAGTCCGCCTACGAGCAGTGCTTC. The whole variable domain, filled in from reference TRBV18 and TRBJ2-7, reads NAGVMQNPRHLVRRRGQEARLRCSPMKGHSHVYWYRQLPEEGLKFMVYLQKENIIDESGMPKERFSAEFPKEGPSILRIQQVVRGDSAAYFCASSPLGYGGQSAYEQCFGPGTRLTVT.

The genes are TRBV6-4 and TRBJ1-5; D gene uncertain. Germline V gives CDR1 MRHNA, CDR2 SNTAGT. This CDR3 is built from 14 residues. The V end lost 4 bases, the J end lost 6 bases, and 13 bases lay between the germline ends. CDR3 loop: CASSAPKWGQPQHF. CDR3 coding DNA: TGTGCCAGCAGTGCCCCGAAGTGGGGTCAGCCCCAGCATTTT.

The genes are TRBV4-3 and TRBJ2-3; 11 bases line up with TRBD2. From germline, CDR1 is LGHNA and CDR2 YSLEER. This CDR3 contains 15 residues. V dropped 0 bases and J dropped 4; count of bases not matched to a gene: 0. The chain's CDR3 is CASSQETSGADTQYF. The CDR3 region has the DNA TGCGCCAGCAGCCAAGAGACTAGCGGGGCAGATACGCAGTATTTT.

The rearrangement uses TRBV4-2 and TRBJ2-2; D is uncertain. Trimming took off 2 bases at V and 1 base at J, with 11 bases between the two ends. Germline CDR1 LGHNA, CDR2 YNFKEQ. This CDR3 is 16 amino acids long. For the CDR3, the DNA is TGTGCCAGCAGCCAACCCACACCTATGAACACCGGGGAGCTGTTTTTT. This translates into CASSQPTPMNTGELFF.

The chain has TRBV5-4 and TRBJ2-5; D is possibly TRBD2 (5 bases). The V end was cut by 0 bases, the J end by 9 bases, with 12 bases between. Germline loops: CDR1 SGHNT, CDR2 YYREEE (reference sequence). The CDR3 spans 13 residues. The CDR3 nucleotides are TGTGCCAGCAGCTTGGCGGAAGCGGTACCCCAGTACTTC. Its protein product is CASSLAEAVPQYF.

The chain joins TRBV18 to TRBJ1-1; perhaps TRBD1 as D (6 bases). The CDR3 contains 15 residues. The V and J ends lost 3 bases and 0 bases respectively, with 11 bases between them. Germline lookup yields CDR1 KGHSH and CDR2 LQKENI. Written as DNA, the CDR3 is TGTGCCAGCTCACCCAGGGGTAATTTGAACACTGAAGCTTTCTTT. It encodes CASSPRGNLNTEAFF. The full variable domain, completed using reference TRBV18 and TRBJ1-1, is NAGVMQNPRHLVRRRGQEARLRCSPMKGHSHVYWYRQLPEEGLKFMVYLQKENIIDESGMPKERFSAEFPKEGPSILRIQQVVRGDSAAYFCASSPRGNLNTEAFFGQGTRLTVV.

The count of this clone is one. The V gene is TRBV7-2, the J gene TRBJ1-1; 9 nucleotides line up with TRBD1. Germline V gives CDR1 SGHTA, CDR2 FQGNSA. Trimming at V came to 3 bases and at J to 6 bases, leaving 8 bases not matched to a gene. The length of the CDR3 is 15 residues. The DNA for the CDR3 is TGTGCCAGCAGCTTCCGGGACAGGGATTTTGCTGAAGCTTTCTTT. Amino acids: CASSFRDRDFAEAFF.

The CDR3 coding sequence is TGTGCCAGCAGTCAACAGGGATTACTGAACACTGAAGCTTTCTTT. This encodes CASSQQGLLNTEAFF. This sequence joins TRBV27 and TRBJ1-1, with D tentatively TRBD1 (6 bases). The CDR3 has 15 amino acids. The germline CDR1 and CDR2 sequences are MNHEY and SMNVEV (reference sequence). V gave up 5 bases and J gave up 0 bases, with 13 bases separating them.

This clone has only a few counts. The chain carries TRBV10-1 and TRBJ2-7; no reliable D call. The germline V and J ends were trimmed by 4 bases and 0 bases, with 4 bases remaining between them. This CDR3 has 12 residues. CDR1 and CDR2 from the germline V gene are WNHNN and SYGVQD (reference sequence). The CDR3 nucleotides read TGCGCCAGCAGTGGCAGCTCCTACGAGCAGTACTTC. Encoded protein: CASSGSSYEQYF.

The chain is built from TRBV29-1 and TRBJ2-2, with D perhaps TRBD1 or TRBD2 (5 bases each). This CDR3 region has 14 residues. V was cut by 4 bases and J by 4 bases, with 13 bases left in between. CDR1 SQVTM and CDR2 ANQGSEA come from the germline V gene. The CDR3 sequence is CSVARDLGTGELFF. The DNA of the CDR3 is TGCAGCGTTGCGAGGGACCTCGGCACCGGGGAGCTGTTTTTT.

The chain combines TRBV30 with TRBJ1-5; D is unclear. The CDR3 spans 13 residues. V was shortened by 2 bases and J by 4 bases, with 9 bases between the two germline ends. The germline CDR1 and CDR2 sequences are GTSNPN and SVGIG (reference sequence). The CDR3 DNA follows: TGTGCCTGGAGTCAAGTAGGGAATCAGCCCCAGCATTTT. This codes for CAWSQVGNQPQHF.

In DNA, the CDR3 is TGTGCCAGCAGTGACGGAGGGGGGGCTCCCTATGGCTACACCTTC. It specifies CASSDGGGAPYGYTF. This chain links TRBV25-1 with TRBJ1-2, with D possibly matching TRBD1 (6 bases). The CDR3 spans 15 residues. Per the germline V gene, CDR1 is MGHDK and CDR2 is SYGVNS. The V end lost 3 bases, the J end lost 4 bases, and 15 bases lay between the germline ends.

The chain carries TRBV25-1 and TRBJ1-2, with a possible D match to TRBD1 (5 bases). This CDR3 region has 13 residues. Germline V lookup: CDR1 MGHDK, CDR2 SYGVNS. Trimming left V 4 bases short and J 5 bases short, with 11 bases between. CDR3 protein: CASSGGGRYGYTF. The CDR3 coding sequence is TGTGCCAGCAGTGGGGGCGGCAGGTATGGCTACACCTTC.

CDR3 residues: CASSLSGRFYEQFF. The DNA of the CDR3 is TGTGCCAGCAGCTTAAGCGGGAGGTTTTATGAGCAGTTCTTC. This rearrangement joins TRBV7-9 to TRBJ2-1, with 9 bases matching TRBD2. CDR3 length equals 14 residues. With V trimmed by 2 bases and J by 8 bases, 4 bases remained unmatched. Germline V CDR1 and CDR2: SEHNR, FQNEAQ (reference sequence).

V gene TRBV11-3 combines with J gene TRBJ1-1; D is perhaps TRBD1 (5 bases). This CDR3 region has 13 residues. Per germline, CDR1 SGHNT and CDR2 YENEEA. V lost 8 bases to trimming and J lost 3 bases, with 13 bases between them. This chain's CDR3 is CASGNGGDTEAFF. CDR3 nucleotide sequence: TGTGCCAGCGGCAACGGGGGGGACACTGAAGCTTTCTTT.

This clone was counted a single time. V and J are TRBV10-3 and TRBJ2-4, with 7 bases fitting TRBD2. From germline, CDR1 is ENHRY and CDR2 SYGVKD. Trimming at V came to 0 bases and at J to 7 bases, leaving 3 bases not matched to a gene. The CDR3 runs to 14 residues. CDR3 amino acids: CAISESPGGNIQYF. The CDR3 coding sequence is TGTGCCATCAGTGAGTCCCCCGGGGGGAACATTCAGTACTTC.

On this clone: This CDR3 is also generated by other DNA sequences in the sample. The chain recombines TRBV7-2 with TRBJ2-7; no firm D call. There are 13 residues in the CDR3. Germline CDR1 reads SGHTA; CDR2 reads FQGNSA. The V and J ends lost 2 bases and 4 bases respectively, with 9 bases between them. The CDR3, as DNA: TGTGCCAGCAGCTTAAGGCAAAGTTACGAGCAGTACTTC. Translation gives CASSLRQSYEQYF.

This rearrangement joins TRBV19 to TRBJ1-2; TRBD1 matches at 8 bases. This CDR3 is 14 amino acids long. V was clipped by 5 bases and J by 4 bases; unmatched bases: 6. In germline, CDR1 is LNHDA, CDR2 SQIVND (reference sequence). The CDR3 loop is CASSPGQGTYGYTF. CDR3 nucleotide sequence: TGTGCCAGTAGTCCCGGACAGGGCACCTATGGCTACACCTTC. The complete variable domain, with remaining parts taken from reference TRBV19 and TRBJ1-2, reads DGGITQSPKYLFRKEGQNVTLSCEQNLNHDAMYWYRQDPGQGLRLIYYSQIVNDFQKGDIAEGYSVSREKKESFPLTVTSAQKNPTAFYLCASSPGQGTYGYTFGSGTRLTVV.

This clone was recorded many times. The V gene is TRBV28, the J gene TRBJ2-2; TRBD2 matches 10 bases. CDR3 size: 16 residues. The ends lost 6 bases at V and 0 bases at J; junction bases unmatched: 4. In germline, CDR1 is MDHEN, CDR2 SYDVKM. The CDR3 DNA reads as TGTGCCAGCAGCGTACTAGCGGGGCCGAACACCGGGGAGCTGTTTTTT. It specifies CASSVLAGPNTGELFF.

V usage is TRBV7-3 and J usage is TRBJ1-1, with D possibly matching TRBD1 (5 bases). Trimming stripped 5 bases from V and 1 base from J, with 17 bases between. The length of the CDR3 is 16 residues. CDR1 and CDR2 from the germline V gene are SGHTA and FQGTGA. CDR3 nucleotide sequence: TGTGCCAGCAGCCCAACTCAGGGTCTGCCGAACACTGAAGCTTTCTTT. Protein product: CASSPTQGLPNTEAFF.

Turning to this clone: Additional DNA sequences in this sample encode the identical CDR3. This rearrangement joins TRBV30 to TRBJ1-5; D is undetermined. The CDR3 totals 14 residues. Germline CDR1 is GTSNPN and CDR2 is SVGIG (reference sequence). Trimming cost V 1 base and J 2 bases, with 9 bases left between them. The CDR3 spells CAWSGGSGNQPQHF. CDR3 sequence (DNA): TGTGCCTGGAGTGGGGGTTCGGGCAATCAGCCCCAGCATTTT. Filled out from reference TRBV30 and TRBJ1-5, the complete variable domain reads SQTIHQWPATLVQPVGSPLSLECTVEGTSNPNLYWYRQAAGRGLQLLFYSVGIGQISSEVPQNLSASRPQDRQFILSSKKLLLSDSGFYLCAWSGGSGNQPQHFGDGTRLSIL.

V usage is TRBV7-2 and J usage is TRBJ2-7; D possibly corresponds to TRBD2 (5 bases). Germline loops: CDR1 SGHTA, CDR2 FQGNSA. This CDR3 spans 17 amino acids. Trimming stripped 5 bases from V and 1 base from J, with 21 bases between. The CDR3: CASSPPLSGKTSYEQYF. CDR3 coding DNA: TGTGCCAGCAGCCCCCCACTCAGCGGAAAAACGTCCTACGAGCAGTACTTC.

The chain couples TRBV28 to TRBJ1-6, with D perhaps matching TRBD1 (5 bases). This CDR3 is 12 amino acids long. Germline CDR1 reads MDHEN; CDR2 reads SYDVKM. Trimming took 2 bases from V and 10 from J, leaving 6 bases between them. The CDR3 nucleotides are TGTGCCAGCAGTTTAGAGGGGTCACCCCTCCACTTT. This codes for CASSLEGSPLHF.

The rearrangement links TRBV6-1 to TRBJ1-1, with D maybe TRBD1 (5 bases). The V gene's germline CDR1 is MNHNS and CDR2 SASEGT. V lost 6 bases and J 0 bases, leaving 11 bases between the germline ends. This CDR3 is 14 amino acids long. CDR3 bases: TGTGCCAGCAGAGACGACAGTATGAACACTGAAGCTTTCTTT. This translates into CASRDDSMNTEAFF.

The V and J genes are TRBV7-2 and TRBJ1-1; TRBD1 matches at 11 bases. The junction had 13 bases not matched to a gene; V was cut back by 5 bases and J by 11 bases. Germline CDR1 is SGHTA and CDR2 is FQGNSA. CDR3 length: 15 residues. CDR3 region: CASSPSADRGLKAFF. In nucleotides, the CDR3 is TGTGCCAGCAGCCCATCGGCGGACAGGGGGCTTAAGGCTTTCTTT. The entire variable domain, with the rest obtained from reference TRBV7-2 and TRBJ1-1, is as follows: GAGVSQSPSNKVTEKGKDVELRCDPISGHTALYWYRQSLGQGLEFLIYFQGNSAPDKSGLPSDRFSAERTGGSVSTLTIQRTQQEDSAVYLCASSPSADRGLKAFFGQGTRLTVV.

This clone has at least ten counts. The CDR3 DNA is TGTGCCTGGAGTGTAATCACAGGGAAACGATATGGCTACACCTTC. Translating gives CAWSVITGKRYGYTF. The chain links TRBV30 to TRBJ1-2; D might be TRBD1 (6 bases). The V end lost 0 bases, the J end lost 5 bases, and 16 bases lay between the germline ends. The CDR3 sequence is 15 residues long. Germline CDR1 reads GTSNPN; CDR2 reads SVGIG (reference sequence).